Reported below is one T cell receptor beta chain. Its antigen remains unidentified. The germline V and J ends were trimmed by 4 bases and 2 bases, with 12 bases remaining between them. This CDR3 has 15 residues. CDR1 SGHRS and CDR2 YFSETQ come from the germline V gene. These data are taken from a study of T cell responses to AZD1222 COVID-19 vaccine. General study results and limits: Donors were chiefly white British, with a greater number of females, and clonal diversity was perhaps underestimated. Regions left unmutated in variants are reportedly the target of nearly half of spike-specific TCRs. Among vaccine-associated CD4 TCRs, coverage spanned spike, with dominance at 160-218 and 743-854. Sampled repertoires all dated from after the peak T cell response.

Measured with immunoSEQ multiplex PCR; TCRdb has only the in-frame clones, and not every one. This sample has roughly 180,000 clones, with around 87% found just once. The input for sequencing was peripheral blood, taken on day 0 of MenACWY control vaccination. This TCR derives from an adult in good health. The chain recombines TRBV5-1 with TRBJ1-4; D is unclear. The CDR3: CASSDGRTTNEKLFF. Written as DNA, the CDR3 is TGCGCCAGCAGCGACGGACGGACTACTAATGAAAAACTGTTTTTT.